This entry lists 4 T cell receptor beta chains sequenced from one sample in a study of blood T cell repertoires in COVID-19. The method was immunoSEQ multiplex PCR; TCRdb's version includes in-frame clones alone and lacks a portion of them. The table shows about 45,000 clones, with roughly 90% occurring only once. Material: peripheral blood. These receptors were taken from a human donor in a cohort sampled during active COVID-19.

This clone appeared a single time. The rearrangement links TRBV7-2 to TRBJ1-6, with D perhaps matching TRBD1 (6 bases). Germline CDR1 and CDR2: SGHTA and FQGNSA. The length of the CDR3 is 18 residues. V lost 1 base, J lost 6 bases, and 19 bases lay in between. This CDR3 is CASSLVTPQGWGNSPLHF. The CDR3 DNA reads TGTGCCAGCAGCTTAGTCACCCCGCAGGGGTGGGGTAATTCACCCCTCCACTTT.

The V gene is TRBV19, the J gene TRBJ1-4; 9 bases map to TRBD1. The CDR3 extends over 15 amino acids. The germline gives CDR1 LNHDA, CDR2 SQIVND (reference sequence). With 7 bases clipped from V and 8 bases from J, the junction kept 11 bases outside the gene matches. In DNA form, the CDR3 reads TGTGCCAGTAAAGGGAGTCTGGACAGGGGCGAAAAACTGTTTTTT. As protein: CASKGSLDRGEKLFF.

The chain uses TRBV27 and TRBJ1-2, with no clear D. Trimming took off 5 bases at V and 7 bases at J, with 14 bases between the two ends. Germline V gives CDR1 MNHEY, CDR2 SMNVEV (reference sequence). The CDR3 is 13 amino acids. CDR3 protein: CASSLGGRTGYTF. The CDR3 nucleotides read TGTGCCAGCAGTCTCGGCGGTCGAACTGGCTACACCTTC.

The rearrangement links TRBV12-3 or TRBV12-4 to TRBJ2-7; possible D gene TRBD1, 6 bases. The CDR3 consists of 13 residues. Trimming removed 3 bases at V and 3 bases at J, with 9 bases between. DNA of the CDR3: TGTGCCAGCAGTTTGACAGGTCTCTACGAGCAGTACTTC. The encoded protein is CASSLTGLYEQYF.